Each of the 27 T cell receptor beta chains below was sequenced from the same sample in a study of T-cell reconstitution after alpha-beta-depleted transplantation in children. Preparing the TCRbeta library involved the use of unique molecular identifiers. A single record per CDR3 protein comes from TCRdb applying MiXCR to the PCR reads. The data contain 250,000 to 400,000 distinct CDR3 sequences, approximately 23% of them seen just once; the ten biggest clones take up about a tenth. Sequencing used PBMCs, mostly from graft donor cells, obtained 180 days after TCRalphabeta/CD19-depleted stem cell transplant. These receptors were collected from a male patient between 10 and 17 years old who had a stem cell transplant for acute lymphoblastic leukemia, so the T cells may come from the graft donor.

This clonotype was observed a few times. This rearrangement joins TRBV20-1 to TRBJ2-1; 11 bases are a match to TRBD2. Germline CDR1 reads DFQATT; CDR2 reads SNEGSKA (reference sequence). CDR3 size: 15 residues. Losses at the gene ends were 2 bases for V and 4 bases for J; bases not matched to a gene: 4. The CDR3 protein is CSARKTSGVYNEQFF. DNA of the CDR3: TGCAGTGCTAGAAAGACTAGCGGGGTTTACAATGAGCAGTTCTTC.

The chain uses TRBV5-1 and TRBJ2-7, with 13 bases fitting TRBD2. The CDR3 contains 18 residues. Losses at the gene ends were 2 bases for V and 0 bases for J; bases not matched to a gene: 8. Germline V CDR1 and CDR2: SGHRS, YFSETQ. The CDR3 loop reads CASSFALAGGPGSYEQYF. CDR3 sequence (DNA): TGCGCCAGCAGCTTCGCACTAGCGGGAGGGCCGGGCTCCTACGAGCAGTACTTC.

This chain links TRBV5-6 with TRBJ2-7; 10 positions agree with TRBD2. Germline loops: CDR1 SGHDT, CDR2 YYEEEE. Unmatched junction bases numbered 5, after V lost 2 bases and J lost 6 bases. The CDR3 runs to 14 residues. CDR3 protein: CASSFQREGLEQYF. CDR3 sequence (DNA): TGTGCCAGCAGCTTTCAGCGGGAGGGCCTCGAGCAGTACTTC.

This clonotype occurred a few times. The chain recombines TRBV20-1 with TRBJ2-7; D may correspond to TRBD1 or TRBD2 (8 bases each). Germline assignment: CDR1 DFQATT and CDR2 SNEGSKA (reference sequence). Between the trimmed V and J ends, which lost 5 bases and 6 bases, there was a span of 26 bases. The CDR3 is made up of 16 amino acids. CDR3 bases: TGCAGTGCTGGGGACAGGAGATTACCGGGACTAGGCGAGCAGTACTTC. Protein: CSAGDRRLPGLGEQYF.

This clonotype was seen a few times. V is TRBV29-1 and J is TRBJ2-7; 8 bases are a match to TRBD1. The trim removed 8 bases at V and 5 bases at J, leaving 8 bases unmatched. The CDR3 is 12 residues long. Germline V CDR1 and CDR2: SQVTM, ANQGSEA. In DNA, the CDR3 is TGCAGCTTCCGGACAGGGAGCCACGAGCAGTACTTC. Its protein product is CSFRTGSHEQYF.

The chain uses TRBV20-1 and TRBJ1-1; D may be TRBD1 (5 bases). The V gene lost 5 bases and the J gene lost 1 base, with 14 bases spanning the gap. Germline CDR1 and CDR2: DFQATT and SNEGSKA (reference sequence). The CDR3 runs 14 residues. CDR3 bases: TGCAGTGCTCAATCCAGGGCCGGGAACACTGAAGCTTTCTTT. This encodes CSAQSRAGNTEAFF.

This sequence joins TRBV24-1 and TRBJ2-1; D might be TRBD2 (5 bases). The germline CDR1 and CDR2 sequences are KGHDR and SFDVKD. V was clipped by 0 bases and J by 4 bases, with 18 bases between them. This CDR3 region has 18 residues. The CDR3 DNA follows: TGTGCCACCAGTGATTTGCCCAGCGGAAGCCCCAATTACAATGAGCAGTTCTTC. This sequence encodes CATSDLPSGSPNYNEQFF.

This sequence joins TRBV7-9 and TRBJ2-7, with 13 bases identical to TRBD2. CDR1 is SEHNR and CDR2 is FQNEAQ in the germline V gene (reference sequence). CDR3 length equals 16 residues. V lost 1 base and J lost 3; bases outside the gene matches: 3. The CDR3 DNA is TGTGCCAGCAGCTTAGGGACTAGCGGGAGTCTCTACGAGCAGTACTTC. The encoded protein is CASSLGTSGSLYEQYF.

This clonotype was counted a few times. The V gene is TRBV29-1, the J gene TRBJ2-7; 8 bases are a match to TRBD2. CDR3 length: 12 amino acids. Per the germline V gene, CDR1 is SQVTM and CDR2 is ANQGSEA. CDR3 bases: TGCAGTGGCGGGGGGAGCTCCTACGAGCAGTACTTC. Translating gives CSGGGSSYEQYF.

This clonotype was found once. This rearrangement joins TRBV12-3 or TRBV12-4 to TRBJ2-7, with D possibly TRBD1 on 5 matching bases. This CDR3 contains 15 residues. Between the trimmed V and J ends, which lost 6 bases and 5 bases, there was a span of 20 bases. The CDR3 here is CASSPRVGLRHEQYF. DNA of the CDR3: TGTGCCAGCAGCCCCAGGGTAGGGTTGAGGCACGAGCAGTACTTC.

The chain joins TRBV15 to TRBJ2-7; TRBD1 agrees at 8 bases. Germline trimming cut 3 bases from V and 9 bases from J; bases unmatched to any gene: 4. This CDR3 is built from 12 residues. The germline V gene encodes CDR1 LNHNV and CDR2 YYDKDF (reference sequence). DNA of the CDR3: TGTGCCACCAGCAGGGACAGGGCACCGCAGTACTTC. It translates to CATSRDRAPQYF.

A few counts support this clonotype. The chain combines TRBV5-5 with TRBJ2-1; 11 bases line up with TRBD2. The CDR3 runs to 17 residues. V gave up 5 bases and J gave up 6 bases; unmatched junction bases: 13. Germline values: CDR1 SGHKS, CDR2 YYEKEE (reference sequence). CDR3 sequence reads: CASSPVRLAGPINEQFF. The CDR3 DNA reads as TGTGCCAGCAGTCCAGTTCGACTAGCGGGACCGATCAATGAGCAGTTCTTC.

This clonotype showed up just a few times. The chain employs TRBV12-3 or TRBV12-4 and TRBJ2-7; 9 bases align to TRBD1. The CDR3 sequence is 13 residues long. Trimming removed 5 bases from V and 13 bases from J; junction bases left unmatched: 12. The CDR3 nucleotides read TGTGCCAGCAGTACATCCCGGCGGACAGGGGAATACTTC. Protein: CASSTSRRTGEYF.

V usage is TRBV5-1 and J usage is TRBJ2-3, with D possibly TRBD2 on 5 matching bases. The CDR3 length is 18 residues. CDR1 and CDR2 (germline): SGHRS, YFSETQ. Trimming left V 0 bases short and J 0 bases short, with 17 bases between. The CDR3 sequence: CASSLDASMRTSTDTQYF. The CDR3 DNA is TGCGCCAGCAGCTTGGATGCCTCTATGAGGACTAGCACAGATACGCAGTATTTT.

This clonotype has at least ten counts. The rearrangement links TRBV20-1 to TRBJ2-7; D perhaps matches TRBD2 (7 bases). Looked up from germline, CDR1 is DFQATT and CDR2 is SNEGSKA (reference sequence). This CDR3 spans 15 amino acids. Trimming pared 0 bases from V and 0 bases from J, leaving 12 bases between. CDR3 region: CSARDVGGPSYEQYF. The CDR3 DNA follows: TGCAGTGCTAGAGATGTGGGGGGGCCCTCCTACGAGCAGTACTTC.

There are a few counts of this clonotype. V usage is TRBV4-1 and J usage is TRBJ2-7; D is unclear. This CDR3 spans 14 amino acids. Trimming cost V 1 base and J 1 base, with 8 bases left between them. Looked up from germline, CDR1 is MGHRA and CDR2 is YSYEKL. CDR3 nucleotides: TGCGCCAGCAGCCAAGCCCGCGGATCCTACGAGCAGTACTTC. Encoded protein: CASSQARGSYEQYF.

This clonotype has only a few counts. The chain joins TRBV4-1 to TRBJ2-3, with 11 bases aligning to TRBD2. Per germline, CDR1 MGHRA and CDR2 YSYEKL. After removal of 6 bases from V and 8 bases from J, the junction contained 10 bases not matched to a gene. The CDR3 covers 15 residues. The CDR3 here is CASRTSGDGLGTQYF. CDR3 DNA sequence: TGCGCCAGCAGGACTAGCGGGGATGGGTTAGGTACGCAGTATTTT.

J is TRBJ2-3 and V is TRBV20-1; D might be TRBD1 (5 bases). CDR3 length: 13 residues. In germline, CDR1 is DFQATT, CDR2 SNEGSKA (reference sequence). V was clipped by 2 bases and J by 1 base, with 7 bases between them. In DNA form, the CDR3 reads TGCAGTGCTAGACTAGGGGGCACAGATACGCAGTATTTT. This gives the protein CSARLGGTDTQYF.

This clonotype was observed a handful of times. The V and J genes are TRBV28 and TRBJ2-5; 8 bases agree with TRBD1. The CDR3 has 18 residues. Trimming removed 0 bases from V and 1 base from J; junction bases left unmatched: 10. Germline CDR1 reads MDHEN; CDR2 reads SYDVKM. Written as DNA, the CDR3 is TGTGCCAGCAGTTTATGGAAGGCAGGGGGCCTTTCCCAAGAGACCCAGTACTTC. This codes for CASSLWKAGGLSQETQYF.

This clonotype was counted a few times. V is TRBV27 and J is TRBJ2-2; 10 bases line up with TRBD2. Germline assignment: CDR1 MNHEY and CDR2 SMNVEV (reference sequence). With V trimmed by 4 bases and J by 6 bases, 11 bases remained unmatched. CDR3 length: 17 residues. In nucleotides, the CDR3 is TGTGCCAGCAGTTCTCTGGGTACTAGCGGGATGGCCGGGGAGCTGTTTTTT. It specifies CASSSLGTSGMAGELFF.

V usage is TRBV3-1 and J usage is TRBJ1-1, with D perhaps TRBD1 (5 bases). Germline V gives CDR1 LGHDT, CDR2 YNNKEL (reference sequence). The CDR3 is 12 residues long. V was cut by 2 bases and J by 6 bases, with 7 bases left in between. The CDR3 is CASSQWGSEAFF. The CDR3 DNA follows: TGTGCCAGCAGCCAATGGGGGTCTGAAGCTTTCTTT.

The chain carries TRBV29-1 and TRBJ2-3; D is uncertain. The CDR3 covers 12 residues. The V end was cut by 4 bases, the J end by 2 bases, with 7 bases between. Germline V gives CDR1 SQVTM, CDR2 ANQGSEA. CDR3 residues: CSVAEYTDTQYF. The DNA of the CDR3 is TGCAGCGTTGCTGAGTACACAGATACGCAGTATTTT.

This clonotype was counted a few times. V is TRBV12-3 or TRBV12-4 and J is TRBJ2-7, with D perhaps TRBD1 or TRBD2 (5 bases each). Trimming removed 3 bases at V and 2 bases at J, with 29 bases between. The CDR3 consists of 20 residues. The CDR3 DNA reads as TGTGCCAGCAGTTTGGACGGGGCCGGTCCGTTGATGACGAACCCCTACGAGCAGTACTTC. Its protein is CASSLDGAGPLMTNPYEQYF.

V and J are TRBV10-3 and TRBJ2-7, with 12 bases matching TRBD1. From germline, CDR1 is ENHRY and CDR2 SYGVKD. The CDR3 runs to 16 residues. The V and J ends lost 4 bases and 0 bases, in that order; junction bases with no gene match: 4. The CDR3 protein is CAISAGTGGFSYEQYF. The CDR3 DNA reads as TGTGCCATCAGTGCCGGGACAGGGGGCTTCTCCTACGAGCAGTACTTC.

V is TRBV5-1 and J is TRBJ2-5, with D perhaps assigned TRBD1 or TRBD2 (5 bases each). The CDR3 loop spans 14 amino acids. Looked up from germline, CDR1 is SGHRS and CDR2 is YFSETQ. V lost 5 bases and J lost 4, with 15 bases in between. The CDR3 is CASRSSGAVETQYF. In DNA form, the CDR3 reads TGCGCCAGCAGATCCTCCGGGGCAGTAGAGACCCAGTACTTC.

The chain employs TRBV13 and TRBJ2-5; weak D call: TRBD2 (5 bases). This CDR3 contains 16 residues. CDR1 and CDR2 (germline): PRHDT, FYEKMQ (reference sequence). Trimming pared 4 bases from V and 1 base from J, leaving 16 bases between. The CDR3 region has the DNA TGTGCCAGCAGCTCCGCACCCTGGGGAGTCCAAGAGACCCAGTACTTC. Amino acid sequence: CASSSAPWGVQETQYF.

This clonotype was counted between two and nine times. The CDR3 nucleotides read TGTGCCAGCAGCCCACCGGGGACCTATGGCTACACCTTC. Translation gives CASSPPGTYGYTF. V is TRBV12-3 or TRBV12-4 and J is TRBJ1-2, with a possible D match to TRBD1 (5 bases). The V and J ends lost 6 bases and 4 bases respectively, with 12 bases between them. The CDR3 has 13 residues.